This TCR beta chain was obtained from a study of long-term antiretroviral therapy in people with HIV. The CDR3 covers 14 residues. Trimming took off 3 bases at V and 5 bases at J, with 12 bases between the two ends. The germline V gene has CDR1 MNHEY and CDR2 SMNVEV (reference sequence). At survey level, the immunoSEQ assay was run in its v3.0 version. The assay was immunoSEQ multiplex PCR, and TCRdb's table has in-frame clones only and misses some. Here the sample spans tens of thousands of clones, 65% to 90% being singletons. Here the sequenced sample was unsorted PBMCs, taken 0.3 years after starting antiretroviral therapy. This sequence was found in a man in his late teens or twenties with HIV. The chain combines TRBV27 with TRBJ2-3, with D unclear. CDR3 sequence: CASSLFWRQDTQYF. DNA for the CDR3: TGTGCCAGCAGTTTGTTTTGGAGACAAGATACGCAGTATTTT.